This TCR beta chain was profiled in a study of response to subunit inactivated influenza vaccine (dated by TCRdb to the late 2010s). Concerning the study at large: To follow how T cells responded to a trivalent subunit inactivated influenza vaccine, the researchers relied on deep quantitative profiling of the T cell receptor repertoire. The paper as a whole reports these results and caveats: The authors proposed that each seasonal influenza vaccination may bring in only a limited number of new T cells.

The receptor library was made with RT-PCR. TCRdb lists the instrument as Illumina HiSeq 2500. In TCRdb, the public reads were trimmed at Q25 with fastp and aligned with MiXCR, with productive beta chains retained. Duplicate CDR3 protein sequences are folded into a single record with the most common DNA and genes. The table for this sample lists hundreds of thousands of distinct CDR3 sequences; approximately 17% of them were counted only once. The biggest ten clones account for roughly 11% of the sample. This clonotype was detected only a few times. Its antigen has not been determined. One base away there is no much larger clone; base qualities are not given. Sequencing was performed on PBMCs from blood, taken roughly 5 days after vaccination. This receptor was identified in a man aged 50 to 60 who received an inactivated influenza vaccine. Donor details come from another sample of the same person, matched by shared clones.

The nucleotides read TGTGCCACCAGCAGAGAAACCCCTTCTGCGGAGACCCAGTACTTC. Its translation reads: CATSRETPSAETQYF. The V gene is TRBV15 and the J gene is TRBJ2-5; the D gene identity is not certain. Reading from cysteine to phenylalanine, the CDR3 counts 15 amino acids. Only the CDR3 DNA is retained, 45 bases long and in frame from the first base. V and J are truncated by 0 bases and 5 bases respectively, leaving an intervening sequence of 13 bases. In the germline V gene (reference sequence), CDR1 corresponds to LNHNV and CDR2 to YYDKDF.